This TCR beta chain was sequenced during a study of T cells in Graves' hyperthyroidism and ophthalmopathy. Study as a whole: At the time of initial diagnosis and before any treatment, peripheral blood was collected.

Using RNA transcripts as the source, TCR beta CDR3 regions were amplified. Primed by the HTBI set, a first-round RT-PCR was run on the TCR CDR3. TCRdb used MiXCR to reprocess the multiplex PCR reads, holding one entry per CDR3 protein. The table lists about 840,000 distinct CDR3 sequences, around 38% of them singletons. Sample: blood. This sequence originates from a man aged 18 to 30 with Graves' hyperthyroidism.

The CDR3 DNA follows: TGTGCCAGCAGCCTTTACACCGGTGGGGTAGTGGAAAAACTGTTTTTT. Protein: CASSLYTGGVVEKLFF. The chain joins TRBV5-6 to TRBJ1-4; D uncertain. This CDR3 spans 16 amino acids. The V gene's germline CDR1 is SGHDT and CDR2 YYEEEE. V was clipped by 4 bases and J by 8 bases, with 21 bases between them.